The 10 T cell receptor beta chains below come from one sample, sequenced in a study of blood T cell repertoires in COVID-19. Libraries were prepared by immunoSEQ multiplex PCR; TCRdb keeps only in-frame clonotypes and omits some of them. The sample contains roughly 39,000 clones, over 70% of which appear only once. Sequenced input: peripheral blood. The receptors shown here come from a man aged 45-65 years with active or convalescent COVID-19.

The chain joins TRBV25-1 to TRBJ1-2; D is ambiguous. CDR1 and CDR2 (germline): MGHDK, SYGVNS. This CDR3 comprises 13 residues. Trimming shortened V by 8 bases and J by 7 bases, and 17 bases separated the two germline ends. For the CDR3, the DNA is TGTGCCAGCCAAACCCGGGGTCAGAGTGGCTACACCTTC. Its protein is CASQTRGQSGYTF.

The rearrangement joins TRBV6-1 to TRBJ2-5; 10 nucleotides match TRBD2. The V gene's germline CDR1 is MNHNS and CDR2 SASEGT. After removal of 4 bases from V and 5 bases from J, the junction contained 4 bases not matched to a gene. The CDR3 contains 14 residues. CDR3 sequence (DNA): TGTGCCAGCAGTGCAGCGGGAGGGGTTGAGACCCAGTACTTC. This encodes CASSAAGGVETQYF.

The chain uses TRBV29-1 and TRBJ1-2; 7 bases map to TRBD1. The germline V gene has CDR1 SQVTM and CDR2 ANQGSEA. V trimming: 6 bases; J trimming: 6 bases; junction bases outside the gene matches: 4. The CDR3 is 11 amino acids. The CDR3 region has the DNA TGCAGCGTCGTGACAGGGAATGGCTACACCTTC. This sequence encodes CSVVTGNGYTF.

V usage is TRBV18 and J usage is TRBJ1-6; 10 nucleotides line up with TRBD1. This CDR3 contains 16 residues. The trim removed 2 bases at V and 9 bases at J, leaving 7 bases unmatched. The germline CDR1 and CDR2 sequences are KGHSH and LQKENI. CDR3 region: CASSPTRGQGPSPLHF. The CDR3 region has the DNA TGTGCCAGCTCACCAACGAGGGGACAGGGGCCTTCACCCCTCCACTTT.

This chain joins TRBV6-1 and TRBJ1-5, with 7 bases that match TRBD1. The J segment lost 9 bases and the V segment lost 3 bases, leaving 5 bases of the junction unmatched. Germline lookup yields CDR1 MNHNS and CDR2 SASEGT. The length of the CDR3 is 13 residues. The CDR3, as DNA: TGTGCCAGCAGTGAGCGGACAGGTTGGCCCCAGCATTTT. Translating it yields CASSERTGWPQHF.

The chain employs TRBV28 and TRBJ2-2; D might be TRBD2 (6 bases). Trimming cost V 10 bases and J 9 bases, with 15 bases left between them. Germline CDR1 MDHEN, CDR2 SYDVKM. The CDR3 has 12 amino acids. CDR3 sequence reads: CATYGWDWELFF. The CDR3 nucleotides are TGTGCCACTTATGGATGGGACTGGGAGCTGTTTTTT.

The J gene is TRBJ1-1, the V gene TRBV28; D might be TRBD1 (5 bases). Trimming took off 3 bases at V and 1 base at J, with 12 bases between the two ends. CDR1 is MDHEN and CDR2 is SYDVKM in the germline V gene. The CDR3 extends over 15 amino acids. In DNA, the CDR3 is TGTGCCAGCAGTTTCTTCGGGGGAGGGAACACTGAAGCTTTCTTT. Its translation: CASSFFGGGNTEAFF.

CDR3: CASSDGLNSGNTIYF. In DNA, the CDR3 is TGTGCCAGCAGTGACGGGTTAAACTCTGGAAACACCATATATTTT. The gene calls are TRBV2 and TRBJ1-3; no firm D call. CDR1 SNHLY and CDR2 FYNNEI come from the germline V gene. With 3 bases removed from V and 0 bases from J, the gap between germline ends came to 9 bases. There are 15 residues in the CDR3.

This clone was picked up a small number of times. The rearrangement uses TRBV7-6 and TRBJ2-5; D is possibly TRBD1 (6 bases). Per the germline V gene, CDR1 is SGHVS and CDR2 is FNYEAQ. The CDR3 extends over 15 amino acids. Trimming removed 2 bases at V and 3 bases at J, with 13 bases between. The DNA of the CDR3 is TGTGCCAGCAGCTTACCCGAGGGGGTCGAAGAGACCCAGTACTTC. Amino acids: CASSLPEGVEETQYF.

The chain has TRBV28 and TRBJ2-5; the D gene is possibly TRBD2 (7 bases). Germline V gives CDR1 MDHEN, CDR2 SYDVKM. The ends were cut back, 6 bases at V and 5 bases at J, with 13 bases in the middle. This CDR3 contains 13 residues. The CDR3: CASSLGGAETQYF. In DNA form, the CDR3 reads TGTGCCAGCAGCCTTGGGGGGGCGGAGACCCAGTACTTC.